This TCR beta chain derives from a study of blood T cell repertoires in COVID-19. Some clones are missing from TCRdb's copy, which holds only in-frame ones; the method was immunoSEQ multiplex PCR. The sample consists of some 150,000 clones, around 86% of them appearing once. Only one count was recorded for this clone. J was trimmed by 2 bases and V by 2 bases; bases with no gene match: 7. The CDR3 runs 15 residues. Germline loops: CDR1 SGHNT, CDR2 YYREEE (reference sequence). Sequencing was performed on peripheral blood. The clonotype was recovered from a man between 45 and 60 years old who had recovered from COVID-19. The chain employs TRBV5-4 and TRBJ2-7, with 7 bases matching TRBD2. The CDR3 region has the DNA TGTGCCAGCAGCTTCTATGGGCTAGCGGCCTACGAGCAGTACTTC. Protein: CASSFYGLAAYEQYF.